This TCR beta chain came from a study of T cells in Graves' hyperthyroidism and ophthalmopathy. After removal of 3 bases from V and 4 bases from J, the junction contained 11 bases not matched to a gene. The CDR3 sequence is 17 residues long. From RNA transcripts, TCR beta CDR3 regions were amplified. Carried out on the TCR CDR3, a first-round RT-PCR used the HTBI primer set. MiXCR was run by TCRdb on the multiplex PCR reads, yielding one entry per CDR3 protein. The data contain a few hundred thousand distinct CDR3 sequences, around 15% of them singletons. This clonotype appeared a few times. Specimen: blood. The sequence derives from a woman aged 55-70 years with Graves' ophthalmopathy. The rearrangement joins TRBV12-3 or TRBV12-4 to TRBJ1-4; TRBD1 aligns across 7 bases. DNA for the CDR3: TGTGCCAGCAGTTTGGGGGACAGACGCTATTATAATGAAAAACTGTTTTTT. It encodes CASSLGDRRYYNEKLFF.